The clone carrying this T cell receptor beta chain was picked up one time. The antigen is undetermined. Germline V gene lookup returns CDR1 MGHDK and CDR2 SYGVNS. This CDR3 contains 18 residues. Trimming took 6 bases from V and 4 from J; bases not matched to a gene: 11. The data were taken from a study of regulatory T cells in long-lasting Graves disease. General observations from the study: More public clonotypes were shared by persistent patients (about 3,000) than by new patients (fewer than 1,000).

Regarding time point: persistent/refractory GD, antithyroid drugs over 5 years with positive TRAb. Extracted PBMC RNA gave rise to the TCR library. Diagnoses of Graves' disease were made by American Thyroid Association guidelines. Enrollment of patients was through an endocrinology department in Xi'an, China. Arm-PCR of CDR3 regions with iRepertoire HTBI primers generated TCR beta libraries. TCRdb processed the multiplex PCR reads anew with MiXCR; each CDR3 protein has one entry. The profile covers roughly 470,000 distinct CDR3 sequences, with about 20% appearing a single time and over 7.5% taken by the ten largest.

The receptor was isolated from a female donor with Graves disease. This sequence joins TRBV25-1 and TRBJ2-2; 13 bases are shared with TRBD2. The specimen comprised peripheral blood mononuclear cells (PBMCs), sampled when the disease was refractory, from a patient treated with antithyroid drugs. CDR3 in amino acids: CASRPTGLAGEGTGELFF. In nucleotides, the CDR3 is TGTGCCAGCAGGCCCACAGGACTAGCGGGAGAGGGCACCGGGGAGCTGTTTTTT.